These 14 T cell receptor beta chains were sequenced from one sample in a study of cytomegalovirus exposure and HLA in healthy donors. The PCR was carried out with 60 Vbeta primers and 13 Jbeta primers. TCRdb keeps only in-frame clones here, not all; method: immunoSEQ multiplex PCR. The table includes around 100,000 clones, around 70% detected once. Sequencing was done on a sample of PBMCs. The receptors were sampled from a young man in good health and CMV-seropositive.

This chain links TRBV2 with TRBJ2-1, with TRBD1 as a possible D gene (5 bases). CDR3 length: 16 residues. The V end was cut by 8 bases, the J end by 1 base, with 18 bases between. Germline V CDR1 and CDR2: SNHLY, FYNNEI. CDR3 bases: TGTGCCAGCGCTGGGGTTACAGGTCTTTCCTACAATGAGCAGTTCTTC. It is translated as CASAGVTGLSYNEQFF.

This clone has only one observation. The chain combines TRBV2 with TRBJ2-5; 7 bases are a match to TRBD2. The CDR3 extends over 18 amino acids. Germline trimming cut 1 base from V and 5 bases from J; bases unmatched to any gene: 16. CDR1 is SNHLY, CDR2 FYNNEI, per germline. CDR3 loop: CASSEGGGGGTIGETQYF. The CDR3 region has the DNA TGTGCCAGCAGTGAAGGGGGTGGCGGGGGTACCATTGGGGAGACCCAGTACTTC. Variable domain in full (rest from reference TRBV2 and TRBJ2-5): EPEVTQTPSHQVTQMGQEVILRCVPISNHLYFYWYRQILGQKVEFLVSFYNNEISEKSEIFDDQFSVERPDGSNFTLKIRSTKLEDSAMYFCASSEGGGGGTIGETQYFGPGTRLLVL.

The genes are TRBV6-1 and TRBJ1-1, with D maybe TRBD1 (6 bases). The V end lost 7 bases, the J end lost 0 bases, and 15 bases lay between the germline ends. The germline V gene has CDR1 MNHNS and CDR2 SASEGT. The CDR3 covers 15 residues. As DNA, the CDR3 is TGTGCCAGCATACATGGACAGCTAATGAACACTGAAGCTTTCTTT. Translation: CASIHGQLMNTEAFF.

This rearrangement joins TRBV2 to TRBJ2-1, with 8 bases fitting TRBD2. This CDR3 contains 15 residues. The junction had 7 bases not matched to a gene; V was cut back by 6 bases and J by 3 bases. From germline, CDR1 is SNHLY and CDR2 FYNNEI. CDR3 region: CASRGLAGGYNEQFF. The CDR3, as DNA: TGTGCCAGCAGGGGTCTGGCGGGGGGCTACAATGAGCAGTTCTTC.

The chain employs TRBV5-8 and TRBJ2-1; tentatively, D is TRBD2 (6 bases). The CDR3 runs to 16 residues. V was pared by 0 bases and J by 10 bases, with 20 bases between. CDR1 and CDR2 (germline): SGHTS, YDEGEE. The CDR3 sequence: CASSLAIRGLGGEQFF. For the CDR3, the DNA is TGTGCCAGCAGCTTGGCCATTAGGGGCCTGGGGGGAGAGCAGTTCTTC.

This clone has a single count. The gene calls are TRBV2 and TRBJ2-3, with TRBD2 matching 10 bases. V dropped 7 bases and J dropped 3; count of bases not matched to a gene: 10. Germline V gene lookup returns CDR1 SNHLY and CDR2 FYNNEI. This CDR3 has 16 amino acids. CDR3 loop: CASTLTGTSATDTQYF. The CDR3 bases are TGTGCCAGCACTCTGACCGGGACTAGCGCAACAGATACGCAGTATTTT.

This rearrangement joins TRBV7-2 to TRBJ1-3; D not resolved. This CDR3 region has 14 residues. Trimming pared 1 base from V and 11 bases from J, leaving 15 bases between. Germline V gene sequence: CDR1 SGHTA, CDR2 FQGNSA. CDR3 sequence: CASSLEAGWNAIYF. The CDR3 region has the DNA TGTGCCAGCAGCTTAGAAGCGGGCTGGAACGCCATATATTTT.

This clone has more than one count but fewer than ten. V and J are TRBV6-5 and TRBJ2-7; 8 bases agree with TRBD1. Germline V gene lookup returns CDR1 MNHEY and CDR2 SVGAGI. CDR3 length equals 14 residues. After removal of 6 bases from V and 3 bases from J, the junction contained 7 bases not matched to a gene. The DNA for the CDR3 is TGTGCCAGCAGCGCGGGACAGGAGAACTACGAGCAGTACTTC. It codes for CASSAGQENYEQYF.

The chain couples TRBV5-4 to TRBJ2-1; 9 nucleotides agree with TRBD1. The CDR3 sequence is 15 residues long. Unmatched junction bases numbered 8, after V lost 2 bases and J lost 8 bases. Germline V gives CDR1 SGHNT, CDR2 YYREEE (reference sequence). The CDR3 sequence: CASSLPTGGLDEQFF. Here the CDR3 DNA reads TGTGCCAGCAGCTTACCGACAGGGGGGTTGGATGAGCAGTTCTTC.

CDR3: CASSPTESNQPQHF. The CDR3 DNA is TGTGCCAGCAGCCCCACAGAAAGCAATCAGCCCCAGCATTTT. V gene TRBV28 combines with J gene TRBJ1-5; D unresolved. CDR1 is MDHEN and CDR2 is SYDVKM in the germline V gene. Trimming took 6 bases from V and 1 from J, leaving 10 bases between them. The CDR3 runs 14 residues.

This clone turned up a few times. The V and J genes are TRBV7-2 and TRBJ1-1; D uncertain. The CDR3 totals 15 residues. From germline, CDR1 is SGHTA and CDR2 FQGNSA. Trimming shortened V by 1 base and J by 0 bases, and 9 bases separated the two germline ends. The CDR3 DNA is TGTGCCAGCAGCTTAGGATCGGGGTTGAACACTGAAGCTTTCTTT. Protein: CASSLGSGLNTEAFF.

The genes are TRBV28 and TRBJ2-3; no clear D gene. V shed 2 bases and J shed 3 bases, with 6 bases lying between them. The CDR3 spans 13 residues. Germline V gives CDR1 MDHEN, CDR2 SYDVKM. This CDR3 is CASSLEATDTQYF. The DNA for the CDR3 is TGTGCCAGCAGTTTAGAGGCGACAGATACGCAGTATTTT.

The chain has TRBV5-1 and TRBJ2-1; D possibly corresponds to TRBD1 (6 bases). The V end was cut by 1 base, the J end by 7 bases, with 15 bases between. Per the germline V gene, CDR1 is SGHRS and CDR2 is YFSETQ. There are 15 residues in the CDR3. The CDR3 region has the DNA TGCGCCAGCAGCTTGAGAGGGGACACGGGGAATGAGCAGTTCTTC. Amino acid sequence: CASSLRGDTGNEQFF.

The chain recombines TRBV5-1 with TRBJ2-5; 12 nucleotides match TRBD2. V gave up 4 bases and J gave up 11 bases; unmatched junction bases: 9. The germline gives CDR1 SGHRS, CDR2 YFSETQ. The CDR3 consists of 14 residues. The chain's CDR3 is CASSAQTSGGQQYF. CDR3 DNA: TGCGCCAGCAGCGCCCAGACTAGCGGGGGCCAGCAGTACTTC.